Included here is one TCR beta chain sequence, with context. The antigen is undetermined. Library construction for TCR beta used iRepertoire HTBI primers and Arm-PCR of CDR3 regions. TCRdb itself ran the multiplex PCR reads through MiXCR, one entry per CDR3 protein. In the table there are under 500,000 distinct CDR3 sequences, about 16% of which are singletons. These data belong to a study of regulatory T cells in long-lasting Graves disease. Documented time point: newly diagnosed GD, antithyroid drugs for less than 3 months. RNA from PBMCs was the source of the TCR library. The study, taken as a whole, reports: Gene preferences differed: TRBV28, TRBJ1-2, TRBJ2-5 in persistent cases. Among the persistent patients, 2,500 to 3,000 public clonotypes were shared, more than the approximately 1,000 shared among new patients. Thyroid tissue was not studied; only peripheral blood was.

This CDR3 spans 13 amino acids. With 2 bases removed from V and 4 bases from J, the gap between germline ends came to 6 bases. In germline, CDR1 is SEHNR, CDR2 FQNEAQ (reference sequence). These data also featured in a second study, about T cells in Graves' hyperthyroidism and ophthalmopathy.

The chain has TRBV7-9 and TRBJ1-3; D call uncertain. Sequencing used peripheral blood mononuclear cells (PBMCs), obtained at new diagnosis, from a patient treated with antithyroid drugs. This clonotype originated in a woman aged 25 to 45 with Graves disease. CDR3 bases: TGTGCCAGCAGCTTAAACCCCGGAAACACCATATATTTT. Amino acid sequence: CASSLNPGNTIYF.